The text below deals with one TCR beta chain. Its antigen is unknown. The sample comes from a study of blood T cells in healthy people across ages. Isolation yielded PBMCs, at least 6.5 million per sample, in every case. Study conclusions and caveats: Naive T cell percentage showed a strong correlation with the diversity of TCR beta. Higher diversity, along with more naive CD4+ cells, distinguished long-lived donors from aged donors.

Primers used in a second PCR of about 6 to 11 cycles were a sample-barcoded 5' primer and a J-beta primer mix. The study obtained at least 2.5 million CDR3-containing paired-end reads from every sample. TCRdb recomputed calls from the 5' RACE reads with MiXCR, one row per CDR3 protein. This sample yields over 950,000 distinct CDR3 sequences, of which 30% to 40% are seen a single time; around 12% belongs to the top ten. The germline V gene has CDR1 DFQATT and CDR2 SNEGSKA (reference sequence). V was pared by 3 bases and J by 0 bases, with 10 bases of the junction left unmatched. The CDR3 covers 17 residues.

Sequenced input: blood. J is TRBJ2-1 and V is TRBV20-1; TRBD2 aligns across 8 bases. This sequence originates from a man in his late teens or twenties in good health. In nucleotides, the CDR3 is TGCAGTGCTAGTGATAGCGGGGTCCTTTTCTCCTACAATGAGCAGTTCTTC. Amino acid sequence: CSASDSGVLFSYNEQFF.